This entry lists 19 T cell receptor beta chains sequenced from one sample in a study of OX40 agonist ivuxolimab in advanced cancers. Assay: immunoSEQ multiplex PCR; the TCRdb copy retains only in-frame clones and omits some. The sample yields some 45,000 clones, approximately 80% seen once. Material: CD4+ or CD8+ T cells sorted from blood, obtained in a trial of the OX40 agonist ivuxolimab. These receptors originate from an adult with an advanced solid tumor such as melanoma, head and neck, liver or kidney cancer.

The chain employs TRBV19 and TRBJ2-5, with 13 bases matching TRBD2. The DNA end lines up better with TRBJ2-7; the J call may be wrong. The CDR3 covers 17 residues. Germline V gene sequence: CDR1 LNHDA, CDR2 SQIVND (reference sequence). The CDR3 reads CASSFRTSGSSYYEQYF. The CDR3 nucleotides read TGTGCCAGTAGTTTCCGGACTAGCGGGAGTTCTTACTACGAGCAGTACTTC.

The chain couples TRBV7-2 to TRBJ2-5, with D possibly TRBD1 on 5 matching bases. Germline V gene sequence: CDR1 SGHTA, CDR2 FQGNSA. V lost 1 base and J 5 bases, leaving 17 bases between the germline ends. This CDR3 has 16 amino acids. The CDR3 here is CASSLEWGRVGETQYF. Written as DNA, the CDR3 is TGTGCCAGCAGCTTAGAGTGGGGCAGGGTGGGCGAGACCCAGTACTTC.

This sequence joins TRBV5-1 and TRBJ2-2; D is perhaps TRBD2 (5 bases). Trimming left V 2 bases short and J 5 bases short, with 10 bases between. This CDR3 spans 14 amino acids. Germline V gives CDR1 SGHRS, CDR2 YFSETQ. The CDR3 region has the DNA TGCGCCAGCAGCTTTGGTAGGGAGACCGGGGAGCTGTTTTTT. Its protein product is CASSFGRETGELFF.

V usage is TRBV7-2 and J usage is TRBJ2-1; TRBD2 aligns across 12 bases. With 5 bases clipped from V and 9 bases from J, the junction kept 8 bases outside the gene matches. The CDR3 is made up of 15 amino acids. Germline loops: CDR1 SGHTA, CDR2 FQGNSA. CDR3 protein: CASSPTSLAGGEQFF. CDR3 DNA: TGTGCCAGCAGCCCGACCTCACTAGCGGGAGGTGAGCAGTTCTTC.

The chain carries TRBV7-8 and TRBJ2-7; 12 bases line up with TRBD2. Germline CDR1 SGHVS, CDR2 FQNEAQ. The CDR3 runs 18 residues. Unmatched junction bases numbered 16, after V lost 4 bases and J lost 6 bases. CDR3 in amino acids: CASSSASGRAIKGSEQYF. In DNA, the CDR3 is TGTGCCAGCAGCTCCGCTAGCGGGAGGGCTATTAAGGGTAGCGAGCAGTACTTC. Complete variable domain (other parts from reference TRBV7-8 and TRBJ2-7): GAGVSQSPRYKVAKRGQDVALRCDPISGHVSLFWYQQALGQGPEFLTYFQNEAQLDKSGLPSDRFFAERPEGSVSTLKIQRTQQEDSAVYLCASSSASGRAIKGSEQYFGPGTRLTVT.

J is TRBJ2-2 and V is TRBV5-1; 12 bases are shared with TRBD2. The CDR3 is made up of 15 amino acids. V was clipped by 1 base and J by 6 bases; unmatched bases: 1. Germline V lookup: CDR1 SGHRS, CDR2 YFSETQ. CDR3 DNA: TGCGCCAGCAGCTTGTCTAGCGGGAGGGCCGGGGAGCTGTTTTTT. As protein: CASSLSSGRAGELFF.

The J gene is TRBJ1-3, the V gene TRBV5-1, with D tentatively TRBD1 (6 bases). Germline CDR1 SGHRS, CDR2 YFSETQ. This CDR3 comprises 16 residues. The V end lost 0 bases, the J end lost 0 bases, and 10 bases lay between the germline ends. CDR3 sequence reads: CASSLAGQNSGNTIYF. CDR3 nucleotides: TGCGCCAGCAGCTTGGCCGGACAGAACTCTGGAAACACCATATATTTT.

V usage is TRBV10-3 and J usage is TRBJ1-4; 9 positions agree with TRBD1. The CDR3 spans 17 residues. The V segment lost 0 bases and the J segment 7 bases; nucleotides outside the gene matches: 9. Germline CDR1 reads ENHRY; CDR2 reads SYGVKD. The CDR3 protein is CAISESTGGLYGEKLFF. The CDR3 coding sequence is TGTGCCATCAGTGAGTCAACAGGGGGCTTGTATGGTGAAAAACTGTTTTTT.

The chain couples TRBV5-1 to TRBJ1-1; TRBD1 agrees at 9 bases. The CDR3 is made up of 15 amino acids. The junction had 4 bases not matched to a gene; V was cut back by 0 bases and J by 4 bases. Germline V gene data show CDR1 as SGHRS and CDR2 as YFSETQ. The CDR3 region is CASSLGGQGITEAFF. CDR3 DNA sequence: TGCGCCAGCAGCTTGGGTGGACAGGGGATCACTGAAGCTTTCTTT.

The V and J genes are TRBV30 and TRBJ1-6; D remains ambiguous. The CDR3 consists of 14 residues. V was clipped by 0 bases and J by 8 bases, with 11 bases between them. Germline CDR1 reads GTSNPN; CDR2 reads SVGIG (reference sequence). For the CDR3, the DNA is TGTGCCTGGAGTGTACGGGGAGGTGATTCACCCCTCCACTTT. Residues: CAWSVRGGDSPLHF. Combining the CDR3 with reference TRBV30 and TRBJ1-6 gives the whole variable domain SQTIHQWPATLVQPVGSPLSLECTVEGTSNPNLYWYRQAAGRGLQLLFYSVGIGQISSEVPQNLSASRPQDRQFILSSKKLLLSDSGFYLCAWSVRGGDSPLHFGNGTRLTVT.

This rearrangement joins TRBV5-8 to TRBJ1-4; no firm D call. The V gene lost 2 bases and the J gene lost 1 base, with 9 bases spanning the gap. The CDR3 runs to 15 residues. Germline CDR1 reads SGHTS; CDR2 reads YDEGEE. The CDR3 loop reads CASSLQPITNEKLFF. For the CDR3, the DNA is TGTGCCAGCAGCTTACAGCCCATAACTAATGAAAAACTGTTTTTT.

The chain has TRBV11-1 and TRBJ1-3; no definite D call. The CDR3 is 14 amino acids. Germline V gives CDR1 SGHAT, CDR2 FQDESV (reference sequence). V lost 1 base, J lost 0 bases, and 4 bases lay in between. The CDR3 loop is CASSLGASGNTIYF. In nucleotides, the CDR3 is TGTGCCAGCAGCTTAGGGGCCTCTGGAAACACCATATATTTT.

V gene TRBV2 combines with J gene TRBJ2-2; 9 bases fit TRBD1. The CDR3 covers 15 residues. Per germline, CDR1 SNHLY and CDR2 FYNNEI. The J segment lost 7 bases and the V segment lost 5 bases, leaving 8 bases of the junction unmatched. The CDR3 here is CASSRNRGRFGELFF. The DNA for the CDR3 is TGTGCCAGCAGTCGCAACAGGGGGCGCTTCGGGGAGCTGTTTTTT.

V is TRBV2 and J is TRBJ1-3; 11 bases match TRBD1. V lost 10 bases and J lost 4; bases outside the gene matches: 6. Germline CDR1 SNHLY, CDR2 FYNNEI. This CDR3 is 14 amino acids long. CDR3 loop: CANKGQGDGNTIYF. The CDR3 region has the DNA TGTGCCAACAAGGGACAGGGGGACGGAAACACCATATATTTT. Variable domain in full (rest from reference TRBV2 and TRBJ1-3): EPEVTQTPSHQVTQMGQEVILRCVPISNHLYFYWYRQILGQKVEFLVSFYNNEISEKSEIFDDQFSVERPDGSNFTLKIRSTKLEDSAMYFCANKGQGDGNTIYFGEGSWLTVV.

The chain recombines TRBV27 with TRBJ2-3; the D gene is possibly TRBD2 (5 bases). The CDR3 has 18 residues. In germline, CDR1 is MNHEY, CDR2 SMNVEV (reference sequence). V lost 2 bases to trimming and J lost 0 bases, with 18 bases between them. The CDR3 reads CASSLKGEGATSTDTQYF. The DNA for the CDR3 is TGTGCCAGCAGTTTAAAAGGCGAGGGTGCCACTAGCACAGATACGCAGTATTTT.

In regard to this clone: The sample contains more than one DNA sequence encoding this CDR3. This rearrangement joins TRBV6-1 to TRBJ1-5, with D perhaps matching TRBD1 (6 bases). This CDR3 contains 14 residues. With 7 bases removed from V and 7 bases from J, the gap between germline ends came to 17 bases. Germline V gene data show CDR1 as MNHNS and CDR2 as SASEGT. The CDR3 reads CASTRVAGEQPQHF. Written as DNA, the CDR3 is TGTGCCAGCACCCGGGTGGCAGGGGAGCAGCCCCAGCATTTT.

As DNA, the CDR3 is TGTGCCATCAGTTCGGGGTCCGGGACACTAAATAGCGGGGGGGCCGGAGAGCAGTACTTC. Translated, it gives CAISSGSGTLNSGGAGEQYF. The J gene is TRBJ2-7, the V gene TRBV10-3; 11 positions match TRBD2. V lost 5 bases, J lost 7 bases, and 25 bases stayed unmatched. The germline V gene has CDR1 ENHRY and CDR2 SYGVKD. The CDR3 has 20 amino acids.

The chain is built from TRBV7-2 and TRBJ1-2; 9 bases line up with TRBD1. Losses at the gene ends were 5 bases for V and 0 bases for J; bases not matched to a gene: 4. This CDR3 is 15 amino acids long. Looked up from germline, CDR1 is SGHTA and CDR2 is FQGNSA. CDR3 protein: CASSARQGANYGYTF. CDR3 coding DNA: TGTGCCAGCAGCGCTAGACAGGGGGCTAACTATGGCTACACCTTC.

The rearrangement joins TRBV30 to TRBJ1-4; TRBD1 is a possible D gene (6 bases). V was trimmed by 5 bases and J by 5 bases, leaving 9 bases between them. The CDR3 contains 12 residues. The germline CDR1 and CDR2 sequences are GTSNPN and SVGIG (reference sequence). The CDR3 here is CAWEGGNEKLFF. The DNA for the CDR3 is TGTGCCTGGGAGGGGGGGAATGAAAAACTGTTTTTT. The full variable domain, with the rest looked up from reference TRBV30 and TRBJ1-4, is SQTIHQWPATLVQPVGSPLSLECTVEGTSNPNLYWYRQAAGRGLQLLFYSVGIGQISSEVPQNLSASRPQDRQFILSSKKLLLSDSGFYLCAWEGGNEKLFFGSGTQLSVL.